This T cell receptor (beta chain) was sequenced in a study of T cells expressing NK-cell markers. Study background: The eight sequenced donors comprised seven who were HCMV-seropositive and one who was seronegative.

TCRdb reprocessed the 5' RACE reads; each CDR3 protein has one entry and no DNA is given. The ten most abundant clones cover around 0.4% of a sample with around 280,000 distinct CDR3 sequences. The source material was blood T cells: a sorted CD56 or NKG2C T cell subset, CD4+ or CD8+ T cells, or bulk PBMC T cells (not recorded which). The TCR sequence derives from a man aged 18 to 30 in good health.

The chain's CDR3 is CASSRLHGGSSYEQYF. The gene calls are TRBV4-3 and TRBJ2-7. The CDR3 length is 16 residues. Per the germline V gene, CDR1 is LGHNA and CDR2 is YSLEER.